Shown below are 12 T cell receptor beta chains from a single sample sequenced in a study of blood T cell repertoires in COVID-19. Sequencing was performed with immunoSEQ multiplex PCR; in TCRdb, only in-frame clones are kept and a portion is missing. The data show 240,000 or so clones, around 88% seen once. Sequencing was performed on peripheral blood. Receptor source: a man older than 75 with acute or convalescent COVID-19.

This sequence joins TRBV7-6 and TRBJ2-2; TRBD2 matches 14 bases. The V gene's germline CDR1 is SGHVS and CDR2 FNYEAQ. Unmatched junction bases numbered 10, after V lost 3 bases and J lost 4 bases. The CDR3 totals 19 residues. CDR3 residues: CASSFQTSGGALGTGELFF. The CDR3 nucleotides are TGTGCCAGCAGCTTCCAGACTAGCGGGGGGGCCTTGGGCACCGGGGAGCTGTTTTTT.

The chain recombines TRBV2 with TRBJ1-6; TRBD1 matches 9 bases. The V and J ends lost 3 bases and 9 bases, in that order; junction bases with no gene match: 3. The germline V gene has CDR1 SNHLY and CDR2 FYNNEI. The CDR3 extends over 14 amino acids. In DNA, the CDR3 is TGTGCCAGCAGTGAGGGACAGGGCGGTTCACCCCTCCACTTT. Its protein is CASSEGQGGSPLHF.

The rearrangement joins TRBV28 to TRBJ2-1; D gene uncertain. Germline assignment: CDR1 MDHEN and CDR2 SYDVKM. Trimming took 3 bases from V and 6 from J, leaving 15 bases between them. The CDR3 is 15 amino acids. CDR3 region: CASSFPAPPINEQFF. CDR3 nucleotide sequence: TGTGCCAGCAGTTTTCCCGCGCCTCCCATCAATGAGCAGTTCTTC.

The chain employs TRBV29-1 and TRBJ2-1, with D unresolved. V was clipped by 4 bases and J by 1 base, with 17 bases between them. CDR1 is SQVTM and CDR2 is ANQGSEA in the germline V gene. The length of the CDR3 is 16 residues. The DNA of the CDR3 is TGCAGCGTTGTTAGTACCGCGCTACCTTCCTACAATGAGCAGTTCTTC. Protein sequence: CSVVSTALPSYNEQFF.

The chain joins TRBV5-1 to TRBJ2-1, with 10 positions matching TRBD1. V dropped 7 bases and J dropped 6; count of bases not matched to a gene: 7. Germline V gene sequence: CDR1 SGHRS, CDR2 YFSETQ. CDR3 length equals 14 residues. In nucleotides, the CDR3 is TGCGCCAGCGGCCGGGGGGACAGGGGCAATGAGCAGTTCTTC. It yields the protein CASGRGDRGNEQFF.

The chain has TRBV14 and TRBJ1-6; D is unresolved. The CDR3 contains 14 residues. V lost 0 bases and J 7 bases, leaving 7 bases between the germline ends. Germline loops: CDR1 SGHDN, CDR2 FVKESK. CDR3 DNA sequence: TGTGCCAGCAGCCAAGACCACAGAAATTCACCCCTCCACTTT. It encodes CASSQDHRNSPLHF. The full variable domain, in which reference TRBV14 and TRBJ1-6 provide the parts outside the CDR3, is EAGVTQFPSHSVIEKGQTVTLRCDPISGHDNLYWYRRVMGKEIKFLLHFVKESKQDESGMPNNRFLAERTGGTYSTLKVQPAELEDSGVYFCASSQDHRNSPLHFGNGTRLTVT.

In DNA, the CDR3 is TGCGCCAGCAGCTTGGTATCGGGGTTAGGAGCCAACGTCCTGACTTTC. Amino acid sequence: CASSLVSGLGANVLTF. This rearrangement joins TRBV5-1 to TRBJ2-6; TRBD2 is a possible D gene (5 bases). CDR1 and CDR2 from the germline V gene are SGHRS and YFSETQ. CDR3 length: 16 amino acids. Trimming took off 0 bases at V and 7 bases at J, with 14 bases between the two ends.

DNA of the CDR3: TGTGCCAGCAGCCCTCCGGGCAGGGAAGAGACCCAGTACTTC. Translation: CASSPPGREETQYF. The V gene is TRBV5-4, the J gene TRBJ2-5; possibly TRBD1 for D (5 bases). The CDR3 is 14 residues long. Germline values: CDR1 SGHNT, CDR2 YYREEE (reference sequence). Trimming removed 4 bases at V and 3 bases at J, with 13 bases between.

V gene TRBV12-3 or TRBV12-4 combines with J gene TRBJ1-4; perhaps TRBD1 as D (6 bases). The CDR3 extends over 13 amino acids. Trimming cost V 6 bases and J 5 bases, with 10 bases left between them. The chain's CDR3 is CASRDSPNEKLFF. As DNA, the CDR3 is TGTGCCAGCAGGGACAGCCCGAATGAAAAACTGTTTTTT.

This clone has just one count. The rearrangement joins TRBV9 to TRBJ2-2, with TRBD2 identical over 7 bases. J lost 6 bases, V lost 4 bases, and 12 bases had no gene match. This CDR3 contains 16 residues. Germline CDR1 is SGDLS and CDR2 is YYNGEE. The CDR3 bases are TGTGCCAGCAGCCAATCGGGCGGGAGTTGGCCCGGGGAGCTGTTTTTT. Encoded protein: CASSQSGGSWPGELFF.

The chain recombines TRBV29-1 with TRBJ1-2, with 8 bases aligning to TRBD1. V lost 7 bases and J lost 3; bases outside the gene matches: 4. Looked up from germline, CDR1 is SQVTM and CDR2 is ANQGSEA. The CDR3 is 12 residues long. The CDR3 DNA is TGCAGCGCTATGGGACAGGACTATGGCTACACCTTC. Translating it yields CSAMGQDYGYTF.

The chain recombines TRBV12-3 or TRBV12-4 with TRBJ2-7; D is uncertain. This CDR3 region has 13 residues. Trimming took 8 bases from V and 3 from J, leaving 14 bases between them. The CDR3 sequence is CASSVRQDYEQYF. Written as DNA, the CDR3 is TGTGCCAGCTCAGTTCGGCAGGACTACGAGCAGTACTTC.